Included here is one T cell receptor (beta chain) sequence, with context. The protocol was immunoSEQ multiplex PCR, while the TCRdb copy is restricted to in-frame clones and leaves out a portion. The sample includes fewer than 350,000 clones, 89% of them seen just once. This entry is derived from a study of blood T cell repertoires in COVID-19. Study information: Nucleic acid was either cDNA or gDNA, and it came from T cells, B-cell-depleted T cells, or PBMCs.

Ages ranged from about 18 to 89 years, with residence in 24 US areas. For recovered donors of Cohort 3, there were two negative PCRs, clearance, or symptom resolution. V lost 1 base and J 0 bases, leaving 10 bases between the germline ends. The CDR3 has 16 residues. Germline V CDR1 and CDR2: SGHRS, YFSETQ. The sequencing sample was made of PBMCs or T cells enriched from blood (not recorded which). This TCR was recovered from a man aged 55-75 years who had recovered from COVID-19. The genes are TRBV5-1 and TRBJ1-4; D possibly corresponds to TRBD1 (6 bases). CDR3 loop: CASSLSGQTTNEKLFF. As DNA, the CDR3 is TGCGCCAGCAGCTTGTCTGGACAGACAACTAATGAAAAACTGTTTTTT. Drawing the rest from reference TRBV5-1 and TRBJ1-4, the complete variable domain is KAGVTQTPRYLIKTRGQQVTLSCSPISGHRSVSWYQQTPGQGLQFLFEYFSETQRNKGNFPGRFSGRQFSNSRSEMNVSTLELGDSALYLCASSLSGQTTNEKLFFGSGTQLSVL.